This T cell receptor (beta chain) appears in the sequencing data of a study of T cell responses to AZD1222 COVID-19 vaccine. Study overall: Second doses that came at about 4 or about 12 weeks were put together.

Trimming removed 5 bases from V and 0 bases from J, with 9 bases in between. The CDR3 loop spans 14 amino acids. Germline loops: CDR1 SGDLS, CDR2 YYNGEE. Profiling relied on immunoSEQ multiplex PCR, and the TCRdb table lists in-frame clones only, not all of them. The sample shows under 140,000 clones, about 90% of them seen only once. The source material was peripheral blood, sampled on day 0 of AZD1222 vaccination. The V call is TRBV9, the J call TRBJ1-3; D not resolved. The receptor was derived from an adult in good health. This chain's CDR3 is CASSAGSSGNTIYF. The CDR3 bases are TGTGCCAGCAGTGCGGGGAGCTCTGGAAACACCATATATTTT.